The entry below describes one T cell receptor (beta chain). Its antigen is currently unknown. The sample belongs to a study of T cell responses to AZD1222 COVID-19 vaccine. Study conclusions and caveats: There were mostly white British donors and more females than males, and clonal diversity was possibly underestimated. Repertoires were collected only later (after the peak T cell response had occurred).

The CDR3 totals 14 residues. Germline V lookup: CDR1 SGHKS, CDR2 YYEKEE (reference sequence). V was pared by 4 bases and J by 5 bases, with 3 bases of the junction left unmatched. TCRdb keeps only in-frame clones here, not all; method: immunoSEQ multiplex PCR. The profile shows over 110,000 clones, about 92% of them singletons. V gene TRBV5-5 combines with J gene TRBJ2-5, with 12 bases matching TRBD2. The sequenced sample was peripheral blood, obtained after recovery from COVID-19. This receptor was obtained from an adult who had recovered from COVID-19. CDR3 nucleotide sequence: TGTGCCAGCAGCCCGACTAGCGGGAGTGAGACCCAGTACTTC. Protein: CASSPTSGSETQYF.